This T cell receptor (beta chain) was observed in a study of neoadjuvant nivolumab and ipilimumab in lung cancer. As for the study in general: The combination arm added day-1 ipilimumab 1 mg/kg to nivolumab 3 mg/kg on days 1, 15, 29.

The table came from immunoSEQ multiplex PCR; TCRdb's copy has only in-frame clones and leaves some out. This sample has over 45,000 clones; more than 85% occur once, and the top ten carry more than 3%. Germline values: CDR1 KGHSH, CDR2 LQKENI. This CDR3 has 16 amino acids. V dropped 6 bases and J dropped 1 base, with 15 bases sitting between them. The chain combines TRBV18 with TRBJ2-2; D ambiguous. This sequence was found in an adult with non-small cell lung cancer. Some clones in this sample may be carry-over from other donors' samples. The specimen was blood, collected before neoadjuvant nivolumab, alone or with ipilimumab. Here the CDR3 reads CASSGSGVRNTGELFF. The CDR3 DNA reads as TGTGCCAGCTCGGGTTCAGGAGTCCGGAACACCGGGGAGCTGTTTTTT.